This T cell receptor (beta chain) was captured in a study of post-analysis software for immune sequencing data. Study results and caveats: Controls showed lower frequencies than patients for roughly five TRBV segments, and TRBV5-6, TRBV5-1 and TRBV20-1 were among these.

The germline gives CDR1 SGDLS, CDR2 YYNGEE. V lost 3 bases to trimming and J lost 7 bases, with 14 bases between them. This CDR3 contains 14 residues. The sample holds a few counts of this clonotype. The antigen is not known. Unique molecular identifiers had been added to the TCR beta cDNA libraries. TCRdb re-called the PCR reads through MiXCR, storing one row per CDR3 protein. Found here are hundreds of thousands of distinct CDR3 sequences, less than 45% of them singletons; the top ten hold 9.5% to 13%. The origin of this receptor is a girl between 5 and 17 years old with multiple sclerosis. The sample consisted of blood. The V gene is TRBV9, the J gene TRBJ2-1; possible D gene TRBD2, 7 bases. The CDR3 region is CASSEGGAENEQFF. The CDR3 bases are TGTGCCAGCAGCGAGGGGGGGGCCGAAAATGAGCAGTTCTTC.